This TCR beta chain was captured by sequencing in a study of shared clonotypes between healthy human individuals. Study findings and constraints: Relative to memory subsets, naive subsets generally showed larger estimated richness.

The CDR3 sequence is 17 residues long. The J segment lost 2 bases and the V segment lost 3 bases, leaving 9 bases of the junction unmatched. The V gene's germline CDR1 is MDHEN and CDR2 SYDVKM. Sequencing used immunoSEQ multiplex PCR; TCRdb keeps in-frame clones, though not all of them. The sample lists about a million clones, over 60% occurring once. This clone is a singleton in its sample. No antigen is known for it. The origin of this receptor is a man in his late teens or twenties in good health. The sequenced sample consisted of memory CD4+ T cells sorted from blood. The sample's subset: CD45RA-negative fraction. The genes are TRBV28 and TRBJ2-4; 8 bases are shared with TRBD1. This chain's CDR3 is CASSFSRQGPTKNIQYF. The CDR3 bases are TGTGCCAGCAGTTTCTCTCGACAGGGGCCCACCAAAAACATTCAGTACTTC.